The 19 T cell receptor beta chains given below trace back to one sample, sequenced in a study of cytomegalovirus exposure and HLA in healthy donors. Vbeta (60) and Jbeta (13) primers were used in the PCR. The table came from immunoSEQ multiplex PCR; TCRdb's copy has only in-frame clones and leaves some out. The sample holds under 200,000 clones, around 74% seen once. Specimen: PBMCs. The receptors originated from a woman in her 30s in good health and CMV-seronegative.

The gene calls are TRBV14 and TRBJ1-1, with 9 positions matching TRBD1. This CDR3 is 16 amino acids long. After removal of 5 bases from V and 5 bases from J, the junction contained 12 bases not matched to a gene. The germline gives CDR1 SGHDN, CDR2 FVKESK. The DNA for the CDR3 is TGTGCCAGCAGCTCCCATACGTCGGGACAGGGAACTGAAGCTTTCTTT. Translated, it gives CASSSHTSGQGTEAFF.

The chain recombines TRBV28 with TRBJ1-5; 7 positions agree with TRBD1. The V gene's germline CDR1 is MDHEN and CDR2 SYDVKM. This CDR3 has 16 residues. With 3 bases clipped from V and 3 bases from J, the junction kept 8 bases outside the gene matches. CDR3 nucleotide sequence: TGTGCCAGCAGTTTCCCCGGACAGGAGCACAATCAGCCCCAGCATTTT. Its protein is CASSFPGQEHNQPQHF.

J is TRBJ1-1 and V is TRBV5-4; 9 bases align to TRBD1. CDR3 length: 15 amino acids. With V trimmed by 2 bases and J by 0 bases, 2 bases remained unmatched. The germline gives CDR1 SGHNT, CDR2 YYREEE (reference sequence). The CDR3 protein is CASSLQGAVNTEAFF. The CDR3 DNA follows: TGTGCCAGCAGCTTACAGGGGGCCGTGAACACTGAAGCTTTCTTT.

The chain carries TRBV7-2 and TRBJ1-5; a weak D match, TRBD1 (6 bases). Trimming removed 5 bases at V and 2 bases at J, with 13 bases between. In germline, CDR1 is SGHTA, CDR2 FQGNSA. The CDR3 runs to 15 residues. The CDR3, as DNA: TGTGCCAGCAGCCCCGGACAGCCTGGCAATCAGCCCCAGCATTTT. This encodes CASSPGQPGNQPQHF.

This clone was observed once. The CDR3 DNA is TGCGCCAGCAGCTTGAGGGGCGGTTTTAAAACGTGGAACCACAATGAGCAGTTCTTC. This codes for CASSLRGGFKTWNHNEQFF. The gene calls are TRBV5-1 and TRBJ2-1; weak D call: TRBD1 (5 bases). This CDR3 is 19 amino acids long. Germline lookup yields CDR1 SGHRS and CDR2 YFSETQ. V was shortened by 1 base and J by 5 bases, with 25 bases between the two germline ends.

The rearrangement joins TRBV6-6 to TRBJ2-7; 9 bases are shared with TRBD1. The CDR3 consists of 13 residues. The V gene end was trimmed by 5 bases and the J gene end by 6 bases; junction bases not matched to a gene: 5. From germline, CDR1 is MNHNY and CDR2 SVGAGI (reference sequence). CDR3 nucleotides: TGTGCCAGCAGTGGGGACAGGGTAGGCGAGCAGTACTTC. As protein: CASSGDRVGEQYF.

This sequence joins TRBV5-1 and TRBJ2-7; TRBD1 aligns across 9 bases. This CDR3 contains 15 residues. V lost 4 bases, J lost 4 bases, and 9 bases stayed unmatched. CDR1 SGHRS and CDR2 YFSETQ come from the germline V gene. The CDR3 reads CASSPGGDRAYEQYF. The CDR3 DNA follows: TGCGCCAGCAGCCCCGGCGGGGACAGGGCGTACGAGCAGTACTTC.

The chain recombines TRBV5-8 with TRBJ1-2; 11 positions agree with TRBD1. This CDR3 contains 15 residues. Unmatched junction bases numbered 2, after V lost 0 bases and J lost 4 bases. CDR1 and CDR2 (germline): SGHTS, YDEGEE. The CDR3 nucleotides are TGTGCCAGCAGCTTGGGGACAGGGGGCCTCTATGGCTACACCTTC. This codes for CASSLGTGGLYGYTF.

This sequence joins TRBV4-1 and TRBJ1-5, with 12 nucleotides matching TRBD1. The CDR3 loop spans 17 amino acids. Trimming cost V 0 bases and J 8 bases; bases outside gene matches: 8. The germline CDR1 and CDR2 sequences are MGHRA and YSYEKL. The CDR3, as DNA: TGCGCCAGCAGCCAAGAGGGGACAGGGGGCTCAACGAAGCCCCAGCATTTT. Translation gives CASSQEGTGGSTKPQHF.

This chain joins TRBV7-9 and TRBJ1-5; 9 nucleotides match TRBD1. This CDR3 is built from 14 residues. Germline CDR1 and CDR2: SEHNR and FQNEAQ (reference sequence). V lost 4 bases and J lost 6; bases outside the gene matches: 4. The CDR3 sequence is CASSSTGGLQPQHF. The CDR3 DNA follows: TGTGCCAGCAGCTCAACAGGGGGCCTTCAGCCCCAGCATTTT.

This clone was seen only a few times. The chain recombines TRBV2 with TRBJ2-5; TRBD2 matches at 7 bases. This CDR3 is 16 amino acids long. Per germline, CDR1 SNHLY and CDR2 FYNNEI. The V segment lost 6 bases and the J segment 2 bases; nucleotides outside the gene matches: 12. This CDR3 reads CASREGLPEPQETQYF. In nucleotides, the CDR3 is TGTGCCAGCAGGGAGGGACTACCGGAGCCACAAGAGACCCAGTACTTC.

The chain recombines TRBV5-6 with TRBJ1-5, with 7 positions matching TRBD1. Germline V CDR1 and CDR2: SGHDT, YYEEEE. V shed 4 bases, J shed 6 bases, and the junction held 4 bases outside the gene matches. CDR3 length equals 13 residues. This CDR3 reads CASSLAGGQPQHF. In DNA, the CDR3 is TGTGCCAGCAGCCTTGCAGGGGGTCAGCCCCAGCATTTT.

V gene TRBV6-6 combines with J gene TRBJ1-5; D remains unclear. This CDR3 has 13 residues. Germline V lookup: CDR1 MNHNY, CDR2 SVGAGI (reference sequence). The germline V and J ends were trimmed by 4 bases and 10 bases, with 14 bases remaining between them. The CDR3 protein is CASSFGVPEPQHF. The CDR3, as DNA: TGTGCCAGCAGTTTCGGGGTTCCGGAACCCCAGCATTTT.

V usage is TRBV7-2 and J usage is TRBJ1-1; D not certain. Germline assignment: CDR1 SGHTA and CDR2 FQGNSA. Trimming cost V 2 bases and J 4 bases, with 11 bases left between them. This CDR3 is built from 14 residues. The CDR3 here is CASSLKTTRTEAFF. The CDR3 DNA reads as TGTGCCAGCAGCTTAAAAACTACGCGCACTGAAGCTTTCTTT.

The chain has TRBV9 and TRBJ2-3; D not certain. The germline gives CDR1 SGDLS, CDR2 YYNGEE. Trimming took 6 bases from V and 2 from J, leaving 10 bases between them. The CDR3 contains 13 residues. The CDR3 reads CASNTVLTDTQYF. CDR3 coding DNA: TGTGCCAGCAACACCGTCCTCACAGATACGCAGTATTTT.

There are a few counts of this clone. This chain uses TRBV28 with TRBJ1-2, with a weak D call TRBD1 (5 bases). The length of the CDR3 is 15 residues. CDR1 and CDR2 from the germline V gene are MDHEN and SYDVKM. V was clipped by 6 bases and J by 5 bases, with 19 bases between them. CDR3 DNA sequence: TGTGCCAGCAGCTACGGTGGGACTACTCAGTATGGCTACACCTTC. Encoded protein: CASSYGGTTQYGYTF.

CDR3 DNA sequence: TGTGCCAGCAGACTGAATCCGGGACTTCAAATGAAAGAACTGTTTTTT. Translation gives CASRLNPGLQMKELFF. The chain carries TRBV6-6 and TRBJ1-4; D may be TRBD1 (5 bases). CDR1 and CDR2 from the germline V gene are MNHNY and SVGAGI (reference sequence). Trimming pared 6 bases from V and 12 bases from J, leaving 26 bases between. The length of the CDR3 is 16 residues.

Comment on this clone: The same CDR3 arises from other DNA sequences in this sample as well. V gene TRBV5-6 combines with J gene TRBJ2-1, with D uncertain. The CDR3 extends over 12 amino acids. CDR1 and CDR2 from the germline V gene are SGHDT and YYEEEE. Trimming shortened V by 1 base and J by 5 bases, and 4 bases separated the two germline ends. CDR3 amino acids: CASSLPDNEQFF. The CDR3, as DNA: TGTGCCAGCAGCTTGCCGGACAATGAGCAGTTCTTC.

This clone occurred once. The chain carries TRBV7-2 and TRBJ2-7; D unclear. The CDR3 sequence is 13 residues long. Trimming stripped 1 base from V and 3 bases from J, with 7 bases between. CDR1 is SGHTA, CDR2 FQGNSA, per germline. CDR3 coding DNA: TGTGCCAGCAGCTTAGTTAGCTACTACGAGCAGTACTTC. Its translation: CASSLVSYYEQYF.